The 28 T cell receptor beta chains given below trace back to one sample, sequenced in a study of T cell repertoires in cytomegalovirus infection. TCRdb fed the reads into MiXCR, producing one record per CDR3 protein. The sample lists around 740,000 distinct CDR3 sequences, roughly a third occurring once. The source material was PBMCs. The source of these receptors is a human donor in good health (CMV status not recorded). Some clones in this sample may be carry-over from other donors' samples.

The gene calls are TRBV7-3 and TRBJ2-1; tentative D call: TRBD2 (5 bases). The CDR3 runs to 16 residues. Trimming took 3 bases from V and 1 from J, leaving 13 bases between them. CDR1 SGHTA and CDR2 FQGTGA come from the germline V gene. The CDR3 region has the DNA TGTGCCAGCAGCTTTACCCTACTAGGATCCTACAATGAGCAGTTCTTC. Translation: CASSFTLLGSYNEQFF.

This clonotype was seen a few times. The chain employs TRBV12-3 or TRBV12-4 and TRBJ2-7; perhaps TRBD2 as D (6 bases). The length of the CDR3 is 13 residues. The V gene lost 5 bases and the J gene lost 3 bases, with 11 bases spanning the gap. The CDR3, as DNA: TGTGCCAGCAGTCCTGCGGGGCTCTACGAGCAGTACTTC. Amino acids: CASSPAGLYEQYF.

The gene calls are TRBV5-1 and TRBJ2-7; TRBD2 agrees at 7 bases. CDR1 and CDR2 from the germline V gene are SGHRS and YFSETQ. The CDR3 is 14 residues long. V lost 6 bases and J lost 2; bases outside the gene matches: 8. The CDR3 bases are TGCGCCAGCAAATGGTGGGAGGGAACCTACGAGCAGTACTTC. It codes for CASKWWEGTYEQYF.

The V gene is TRBV6-5, the J gene TRBJ2-2; possibly TRBD2 for D (6 bases). The V gene's germline CDR1 is MNHEY and CDR2 SVGAGI. The CDR3 spans 16 residues. The V end lost 6 bases, the J end lost 1 base, and 15 bases lay between the germline ends. For the CDR3, the DNA is TGTGCCAGCAGAGAAGGTCCGGGGGTGAACACCGGGGAGCTGTTTTTT. This gives the protein CASREGPGVNTGELFF.

The rearrangement uses TRBV5-6 and TRBJ1-1, with D possibly being TRBD1 (6 bases). Per the germline V gene, CDR1 is SGHDT and CDR2 is YYEEEE. The CDR3 consists of 17 residues. V was shortened by 2 bases and J by 2 bases, with 19 bases between the two germline ends. CDR3 sequence reads: CASSFLYPQGYNTEAFF. In DNA form, the CDR3 reads TGTGCCAGCAGCTTTTTATACCCCCAGGGGTACAACACTGAAGCTTTCTTT.

This clonotype has just a few counts. This chain connects TRBV19 to TRBJ1-1; 11 bases are a match to TRBD1. The trim removed 7 bases at V and 1 base at J, leaving 11 bases unmatched. This CDR3 has 17 amino acids. Per germline, CDR1 LNHDA and CDR2 SQIVND (reference sequence). CDR3 loop: CASNRWDRGMKNTEAFF. DNA for the CDR3: TGTGCCAGTAACCGGTGGGACAGGGGGATGAAGAACACTGAAGCTTTCTTT.

V is TRBV5-1 and J is TRBJ1-5; no clear D. Trimming removed 0 bases from V and 7 bases from J, with 11 bases in between. Germline V CDR1 and CDR2: SGHRS, YFSETQ. This CDR3 region has 14 residues. The CDR3 DNA reads TGCGCCAGCAGCTTGGGGGAAACGGGCCAGCCCCAGCATTTT. Residues: CASSLGETGQPQHF.

This clonotype showed up just a few times. The CDR3 reads CASSPREGTPGTYTGELFF. As DNA, the CDR3 is TGTGCCAGCAGCCCAAGGGAGGGAACTCCGGGAACCTACACCGGGGAGCTGTTTTTT. The chain recombines TRBV11-2 with TRBJ2-2; TRBD2 matches 7 bases. J lost 3 bases, V lost 5 bases, and 18 bases had no gene match. The CDR3 has 19 residues. Germline V gene data show CDR1 as SGHAT and CDR2 as FQNNGV.

This clonotype came up once. Without the conserved terminal phenylalanine or tryptophan, this CDR3 likely stems from a read error. The chain carries TRBV25-1 and TRBJ2-7, with D possibly matching TRBD1 (5 bases). This CDR3 is built from 13 residues. Germline lookup yields CDR1 MGHDK and CDR2 SYGVNS. V was pared by 3 bases and J by 8 bases, with 14 bases between. The CDR3 loop reads CASSDRGTLKQYL. The CDR3 coding sequence is TGTGCCAGCAGTGATAGGGGTACCCTAAAGCAGTACTTA.

The rearrangement joins TRBV19 to TRBJ2-2; D not resolved. Germline V lookup: CDR1 LNHDA, CDR2 SQIVND (reference sequence). Trimming took 4 bases from V and 5 from J, leaving 8 bases between them. This CDR3 spans 13 amino acids. The CDR3 sequence: CASSTLQTGELFF. CDR3 coding DNA: TGTGCCAGTAGTACTCTACAGACCGGGGAGCTGTTTTTT.

The rearrangement links TRBV15 to TRBJ2-7; D is possibly TRBD2 (6 bases). The CDR3 contains 15 residues. V lost 0 bases and J lost 6, with 15 bases in between. Germline assignment: CDR1 LNHNV and CDR2 YYDKDF (reference sequence). The DNA of the CDR3 is TGTGCCACCAGCAGAGACGCTCGGGGGTCGGCCGAGCAGTACTTC. It encodes CATSRDARGSAEQYF.

Worth noting for this clonotype: This may be a read error: a much more frequent sequence differs by one nucleotide. The chain joins TRBV7-9 to TRBJ2-6; maybe TRBD1 (6 bases). The length of the CDR3 is 14 residues. The germline V gene has CDR1 SEHNR and CDR2 FQNEAQ (reference sequence). The CDR3: CASSLKVGANILTF. DNA for the CDR3: TGTGCCAGCAGCTTAAAGGTGGGGGCCAACATCCTGACTTTC.

Concerning this clonotype: Compared with germline, one end of the junction differs, possibly owing to a read error. V usage is TRBV19 and J usage is TRBJ1-2, with D perhaps matching TRBD1 (6 bases). Germline V gives CDR1 LNHDA, CDR2 SQIVND (reference sequence). There are 15 residues in the CDR3. CDR3 sequence reads: CVSNTHRATLRGYTF. CDR3 coding DNA: TGTGTCAGTAACACGCACAGGGCCACACTAAGGGGCTACACCTTC.

For the CDR3, the DNA is TGTGCCAGCAGGCTCCCGGGACTAGCGGGAGGTGAGCAGTTCTTC. Translating it yields CASRLPGLAGGEQFF. The chain recombines TRBV6-1 with TRBJ2-1; 15 nucleotides line up with TRBD2. Trimming removed 6 bases from V and 9 bases from J; junction bases left unmatched: 6. This CDR3 region has 15 residues. Germline V gene data show CDR1 as MNHNS and CDR2 as SASEGT.

The chain combines TRBV7-8 with TRBJ2-5; TRBD1 or TRBD2 may be the D gene (5 bases each). V lost 5 bases and J lost 5, with 15 bases in between. This CDR3 has 14 amino acids. Germline V lookup: CDR1 SGHVS, CDR2 FQNEAQ. The CDR3 spells CASSPGSLAETQYF. Written as DNA, the CDR3 is TGTGCCAGCAGCCCAGGGAGCCTGGCGGAGACCCAGTACTTC.

V and J are TRBV12-3 or TRBV12-4 and TRBJ1-2, with a weak D call TRBD1 (5 bases). V lost 10 bases to trimming and J lost 2 bases, with 17 bases between them. The CDR3 spans 14 residues. CDR3 nucleotide sequence: TGTGCCACGCTGGGGGGAGATACGAACTATGGCTACACCTTC. Translation: CATLGGDTNYGYTF.

This clonotype was seen only once. This chain links TRBV19 with TRBJ1-1, with D unresolved. Germline V gene sequence: CDR1 LNHDA, CDR2 SQIVND (reference sequence). This CDR3 is 13 amino acids long. V was cut by 1 base and J by 8 bases, with 11 bases left in between. CDR3 region: CASSIGPTREAFF. In DNA, the CDR3 is TGTGCCAGTAGTATAGGGCCAACGAGAGAAGCTTTCTTT.

This clonotype appeared a few times. V usage is TRBV27 and J usage is TRBJ2-1; unclear D gene. CDR3 length equals 14 residues. Germline lookup yields CDR1 MNHEY and CDR2 SMNVEV (reference sequence). V was trimmed by 8 bases and J by 2 bases, leaving 13 bases between them. The CDR3 region is CASCRAPTYNEQFF. DNA of the CDR3: TGTGCCAGCTGCCGGGCTCCGACCTACAATGAGCAGTTCTTC.

This chain connects TRBV7-2 to TRBJ2-7; no clear D. In germline, CDR1 is SGHTA, CDR2 FQGNSA. Trimming removed 10 bases at V and 3 bases at J, with 7 bases between. This CDR3 has 10 residues. CDR3 sequence: CAIGSYEQYF. The CDR3 nucleotides read TGTGCCATCGGTAGCTACGAGCAGTACTTC. Using reference TRBV7-2 and TRBJ2-7 for the parts outside the CDR3, the full variable domain is GAGVSQSPSNKVTEKGKDVELRCDPISGHTALYWYRQSLGQGLEFLIYFQGNSAPDKSGLPSDRFSAERTGGSVSTLTIQRTQQEDSAVYLCAIGSYEQYFGPGTRLTVT.

This clonotype was detected a few times. The chain is built from TRBV7-2 and TRBJ1-5, with D unclear. The V gene's germline CDR1 is SGHTA and CDR2 FQGNSA. The ends were cut back, 1 base at V and 6 bases at J, with 13 bases in the middle. The CDR3 is made up of 15 amino acids. In DNA, the CDR3 is TGTGCCAGCAGCTTAGGGCGGGTCATAGGTCAGCCCCAGCATTTT. It encodes CASSLGRVIGQPQHF.

Concerning this clonotype: In this CDR3 the conserved last residue, phenylalanine or tryptophan, is missing, so a read error is likely. The chain couples TRBV7-2 to TRBJ2-5; no clear D. This CDR3 spans 12 amino acids. The germline CDR1 and CDR2 sequences are SGHTA and FQGNSA. CDR3 sequence (DNA): TGTCCCAGCAGCGCAGTAGGGGAGACCCAGTACTTA. Residues: CPSSAVGETQYL.

This clonotype was counted only a few times. The chain links TRBV12-3 or TRBV12-4 to TRBJ1-5; possibly TRBD1 for D (6 bases). Between the trimmed V and J ends, which lost 4 bases and 0 bases, there was a span of 10 bases. This CDR3 comprises 15 residues. This CDR3 is CASSSLQGSNQPQHF. In DNA, the CDR3 is TGTGCCAGCAGTTCCCTACAGGGTAGCAATCAGCCCCAGCATTTT.

In this sample, this clonotype turned up many times. V usage is TRBV7-6 and J usage is TRBJ2-2; 9 nucleotides match TRBD1. The germline gives CDR1 SGHVS, CDR2 FNYEAQ. V gave up 5 bases and J gave up 7 bases; unmatched junction bases: 2. The CDR3 has 13 amino acids. CDR3 nucleotide sequence: TGTGCCAGCAGCGGACAGGGGTTCGGGGAGCTGTTTTTT. This codes for CASSGQGFGELFF. The full variable domain, rest sourced from reference TRBV7-6 and TRBJ2-2, is GAGVSQSPRYKVTKRGQDVALRCDPISGHVSLYWYRQALGQGPEFLTYFNYEAQQDKSGLPNDRFSAERPEGSISTLTIQRTEQRDSAMYRCASSGQGFGELFFGEGSRLTVL.

The rearrangement links TRBV29-1 to TRBJ2-3, with D perhaps TRBD1 or TRBD2 (6 bases each). The CDR3 extends over 13 amino acids. Germline CDR1 reads SQVTM; CDR2 reads ANQGSEA. The CDR3 loop reads CTLRGLNTDTQYF. As DNA, the CDR3 is TGCACCCTTCGGGGGCTTAACACAGATACGCAGTATTTT.

This clonotype was counted between two and nine times. The V call is TRBV28, the J call TRBJ1-2; D uncertain. This CDR3 has 14 amino acids. Trimming removed 3 bases from V and 3 bases from J, with 11 bases in between. The germline V gene encodes CDR1 MDHEN and CDR2 SYDVKM. DNA for the CDR3: TGTGCCAGCAGTTTGATCAGGACCCACTATGGCTACACCTTC. It codes for CASSLIRTHYGYTF.

Concerning this clonotype itself: At one boundary the junction diverges from the germline segment, which might be a read error. The rearrangement uses TRBV10-2 and TRBJ1-1; 10 nucleotides line up with TRBD1. Per germline, CDR1 WSHSY and CDR2 SAAADI. This CDR3 spans 15 amino acids. The DNA of the CDR3 is TGCGCCAGCAGGCCCGGACAGGGGGGAATCACTGAAGATTTCTTT. Its translation: CASRPGQGGITEDFF.

This clonotype has more than one count but fewer than ten. The J gene is TRBJ2-6, the V gene TRBV6-6; TRBD1 matches at 7 bases. The CDR3 is made up of 16 amino acids. Germline values: CDR1 MNHNY, CDR2 SVGAGI (reference sequence). V gave up 6 bases and J gave up 4 bases; unmatched junction bases: 9. The CDR3 loop is CASSRQGWSGANVLTF. The CDR3 coding sequence is TGTGCCAGCAGCCGACAGGGATGGTCGGGGGCCAACGTCCTGACTTTC.

Remarks on this clonotype: The junction does not match germline at one end; this may be a read error. J is TRBJ2-7 and V is TRBV5-5; D tentatively reads TRBD1 or TRBD2 (5 bases each). Germline-derived CDR1 and CDR2 are SGHKS and YYEKEE (reference sequence). The CDR3 is 14 amino acids. For the CDR3, the DNA is TGTGCCCGCAGGCCGGGACGGATCGACTACGAGCAGTACTTC. Protein sequence: CARRPGRIDYEQYF.